Detailed here is one T cell receptor beta chain. What it binds is unknown. Compared with germline, one end of the junction differs, possibly owing to a read error. CD4+ T cells specific for antigen were expanded with viral peptide pools by the ViraFEST assay before sequencing. Scientists isolated CD4+ T cells after an approximately 10-day culture period ended. Looked up from germline, CDR1 is SSHAT and CDR2 is FNYEAQ (reference sequence). The CDR3 consists of 19 residues. The data originate from a study of vaccination effects on CD4 cells after COVID-19. Profiling relied on immunoSEQ multiplex PCR, and the TCRdb table lists in-frame clones only, not all of them. In the table there are more than 9,000 clones, around 70% of which are singletons.

The sequencing here drew on CD4+ T cells from PBMCs cultured with HCoV-229E spike peptides, taken before COVID-19 vaccination. The receptor's source is a human donor who received a COVID-19 vaccine. The gene calls are TRBV7-7 and TRBJ2-5; 10 bases line up with TRBD2. CDR3 amino acids: CASSLRLRAGGPGQETQYF. DNA of the CDR3: TGTGCTAGCAGCTTAAGGCTTCGAGCGGGAGGGCCTGGGCAAGAGACCCAGTACTTC.